This T cell receptor (beta chain) stems from a study of CXCR3-negative and CXCR3-positive naive CD8 T cells. General observations from the study: Naive cells that were CXCR3-positive had more hydrophobic TRB CDR3s (compared with CXCR3-negative naive cells). Memory CD8+ T cell repertoires were far less diverse than both naive subsets. CXCR3 expression partially decreased after cryopreservation; most assays used fresh PBMCs.

As for this clonotype: Its antigen is as yet unknown.

CDR1 SEHNR and CDR2 FQNEAQ come from the germline V gene (reference sequence). The CDR3 has 16 amino acids. TRB cDNA was prepared as libraries by UMI-labeled 5' RACE. TCRdb re-analyzed the 5' RACE reads; it lists each CDR3 protein once, without DNA. The table lists 100,000 or so distinct CDR3 sequences. The sequenced material came from naive CXCR3- CD8+ T cells from blood. The subset: CD45RO-CCR7+CD27+CD95- naive CD8+ T cells lacking CXCR3 (TNR3-). The receptor was derived from a human donor in good health. Some clones in this sample may be carry-over from other donors' samples. The genes are TRBV7-9 and TRBJ2-1; the TCRdb call, TRBD1, lacks DNA for checking. The CDR3 reads CASSEGQGVAYNEQFF. Looking up the rest from reference TRBV7-9 and TRBJ2-1 gives the full variable domain: DTGVSQNPRHKITKRGQNVTFRCDPISEHNRLYWYRQTLGQGPEFLTYFQNEAQLEKSRLLSDRFSAERPKGSFSTLEIQRTEQGDSAMYLCASSEGQGVAYNEQFFGPGTRLTVL.